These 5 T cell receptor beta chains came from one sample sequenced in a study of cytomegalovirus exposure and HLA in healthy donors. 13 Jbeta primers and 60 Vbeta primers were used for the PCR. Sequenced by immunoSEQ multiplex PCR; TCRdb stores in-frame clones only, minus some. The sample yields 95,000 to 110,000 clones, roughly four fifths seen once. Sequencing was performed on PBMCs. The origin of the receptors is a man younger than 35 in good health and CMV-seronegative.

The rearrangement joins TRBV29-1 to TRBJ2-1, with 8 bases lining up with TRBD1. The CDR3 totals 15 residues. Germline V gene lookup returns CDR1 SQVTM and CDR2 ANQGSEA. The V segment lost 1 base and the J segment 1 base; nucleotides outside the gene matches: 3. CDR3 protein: CSVEGRQGSYNEQFF. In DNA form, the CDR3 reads TGCAGCGTTGAAGGCCGACAGGGGTCCTACAATGAGCAGTTCTTC.

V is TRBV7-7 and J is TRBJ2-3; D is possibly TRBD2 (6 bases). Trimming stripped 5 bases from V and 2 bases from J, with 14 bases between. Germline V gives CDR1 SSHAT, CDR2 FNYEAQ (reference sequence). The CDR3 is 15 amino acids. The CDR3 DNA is TGTGCCAGCAGCCCTAGCGCGGGGACCACAGATACGCAGTATTTT. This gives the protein CASSPSAGTTDTQYF.

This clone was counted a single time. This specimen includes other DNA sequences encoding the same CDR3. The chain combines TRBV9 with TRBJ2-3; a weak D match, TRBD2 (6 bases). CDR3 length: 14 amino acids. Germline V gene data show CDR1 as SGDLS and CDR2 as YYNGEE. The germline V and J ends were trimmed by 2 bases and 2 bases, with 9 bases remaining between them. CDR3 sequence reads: CASSVGGDTDTQYF. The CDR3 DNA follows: TGTGCCAGCAGCGTGGGGGGAGACACAGATACGCAGTATTTT.

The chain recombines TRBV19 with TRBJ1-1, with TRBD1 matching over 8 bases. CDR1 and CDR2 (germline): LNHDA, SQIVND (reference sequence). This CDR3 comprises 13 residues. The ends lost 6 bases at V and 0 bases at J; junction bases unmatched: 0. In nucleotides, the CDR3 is TGTGCCAGTAGGGGACAGGTGAACACTGAAGCTTTCTTT. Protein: CASRGQVNTEAFF.

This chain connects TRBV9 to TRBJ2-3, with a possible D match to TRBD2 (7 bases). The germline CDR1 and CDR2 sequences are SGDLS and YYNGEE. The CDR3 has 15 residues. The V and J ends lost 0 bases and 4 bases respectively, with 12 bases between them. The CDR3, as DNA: TGTGCCAGCAGCGTAGATGGCGGGGGCGCAGATACGCAGTATTTT. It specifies CASSVDGGGADTQYF.